The rows below give T cell receptor beta chains drawn from one sample of a study of radiation and T cells in renal cell carcinoma. Repertoires were generated with immunoSEQ multiplex PCR, while TCRdb's copy carries only in-frame clones and drops some. The table shows roughly 100,000 clones, with about 79% occurring only once. This sample comprised blood, obtained from a patient whose treatment included radiotherapy and nephrectomy. Receptor source: a man in his 60s with renal cell carcinoma. The CDR3 runs from the conserved cysteine through the conserved F or W. The D gene is left open where the match is weak. Not every row has a clone size; where given, it reads once, few, many or a size class.

>TRBJ2-3|-|-|TRBV11-3
TGTGCCAGCAGCTTAGATGGCGGGCGAACAGATACGCAGTATTTT
CASSLDGGRTDTQYF
>TRBJ1-2|once|-|TRBV5-6
TGTGCCAGCAGCCGGGACGGGAACTATGGCTACACCTTC
CASSRDGNYGYTF
>TRBJ2-4|-|-|TRBV5-5
TGTGCCAGCAGTTTCACCCCTTTAGCCAAAAACATTCAGTACTTC
CASSFTPLAKNIQYF
>TRBJ2-3|-|-|TRBV7-9
TGCGCCAGCAGCCAAGAGGGTATGCTGAGAGATACGCAGTATTTT
CASSQEGMLRDTQYF
>TRBJ2-5|-|TRBD1|TRBV6-5
TGTGCCAGCACCGCCCGGACAGGGCAAGAGACCCAGTACTTC
CASTARTGQETQYF
>TRBJ2-2|-|-|TRBV6-6
TGTGCCAGCAGTTACCAGAACACCGGGGAGCTGTTTTTT
CASSYQNTGELFF
>TRBJ2-7|-|TRBD2|TRBV29-1
TGCAGCGTTGGGGGGACTAGCGGGGCCCGGTCCCCCTACGAGCAGTACTTC
CSVGGTSGARSPYEQYF
>TRBJ1-3|-|-|TRBV20-1
TGCAGTGCTATGCGGGGAAACACCATATATTTT
CSAMRGNTIYF
>TRBJ2-7|once|-|TRBV7-2
TGTGCCAGCAGCTTAGCTATGGCAGGGGGGTCCTACGAGCAGTACTTC
CASSLAMAGGSYEQYF
>TRBJ2-7|-|TRBD2|TRBV7-2
TGTGCCAGCAGCTTAGCGGGGACTAGCGGGAGATACGAGCAGTACTTC
CASSLAGTSGRYEQYF
>TRBJ2-5|-|TRBD1|TRBV5-1
TGCGCCAGCAGCCGTGGACAGGACCAAGAGACCCAGTACTTC
CASSRGQDQETQYF
>TRBJ1-4|few|-|TRBV15
TGTGCCACAAGCCGGGACGGTAATGAAAAACTGTTTTTT
CATSRDGNEKLFF
>TRBJ2-1|-|-|TRBV27
TGTGCCAGCAGTTTATTGCTAGGGGCAGGGGTCTACAATGAGCAGTTCTTC
CASSLLLGAGVYNEQFF
>TRBJ2-5|once|TRBD2|TRBV7-2
TGTGCCAGCAGCTTCGGGGCGGGAGTAGAGACCCAGTACTTC
CASSFGAGVETQYF
>TRBJ1-5|-|-|TRBV29-1
TGCAGCGTTCGGGAGGTGGCTCAGCCCCAGCATTTT
CSVREVAQPQHF
>TRBJ2-2|-|TRBD2|TRBV29-1
TGCAGCGTGGGCCAAGGAGGGAGGGCCGGGGAGCTGTTTTTT
CSVGQGGRAGELFF
>TRBJ2-3|once|TRBD2|TRBV9
TGTGCCAGCAGCCCACGGGGGGGAGGAGGCGATACGCAGTATTTT
CASSPRGGGGDTQYF
>TRBJ1-1|once|-|TRBV7-2
TGTGCCAGCAGCTTAGTATCAGGAGGCACTGAAGCTTTCTTT
CASSLVSGGTEAFF
>TRBJ2-3|once|-|TRBV11-2
TGTGCCAGCAGCTTTTTACTAGAGAATACGCAGTATTTT
CASSFLLENTQYF
>TRBJ2-7|-|TRBD1|TRBV2
TGTGCCAGCAAATACAGGGCGAGGACAGGGGAGAACGAGCAGTACTTC
CASKYRARTGENEQYF
>TRBJ1-2|-|-|TRBV6-5
TGTGCCAGCAGCTACAGGGACAACTATGGCTACACCTTC
CASSYRDNYGYTF
>TRBJ2-1|once|-|TRBV6-6
TGTGCCAGCAGTTACTCTCCCAGCGGGTACTACAATGAGCAGTTCTTC
CASSYSPSGYYNEQFF
>TRBJ1-1|-|TRBD1|TRBV19
TGTGCCAGTAGCCGGGACAGGGGGCCGGCAGCTTTCTTT
CASSRDRGPAAFF
>TRBJ2-7|-|-|TRBV5-1
TGCGCCAGCAGCCGGGACAGCGGGACCTACGAGCAGTACTTC
CASSRDSGTYEQYF
>TRBJ1-1|-|-|TRBV5-1
TGCGCCAGCAGCTTGGTCTCGGATAACACTGAAGCTTTCTTT
CASSLVSDNTEAFF
>TRBJ2-7|-|-|TRBV15
TGTGCCACCAGCAGAGATCTGGCGGGGTACGAGCAGTACTTC
CATSRDLAGYEQYF
>TRBJ2-1|-|TRBD1|TRBV9
TGTGCCAGCAGCGTAGGAAGGGCAGGGGGCTACAATGAGCAGTTCTTC
CASSVGRAGGYNEQFF
>TRBJ2-6|once|-|TRBV4-1
TGCGCCAGCAGCCACCTTAATTGGGGATCTGGGGCCAACGTCCTGACTTTC
CASSHLNWGSGANVLTF
>TRBJ2-2|-|TRBD2|TRBV7-8
TGTGCCAGCAGCTTAGGGCTAGCGGGGGCAACCGGGGAGCTGTTTTTT
CASSLGLAGATGELFF
>TRBJ2-7|once|-|TRBV5-8
TGTGCCAGCAGCTTGCATCAGAGCGAGCCAACCACCTACTACGAGCAGTACTTC
CASSLHQSEPTTYYEQYF
>TRBJ2-5|once|TRBD1|TRBV6-5
TGTGCCAGCAGCTATACAGGGGGCAGGGAGACCCAGTACTTC
CASSYTGGRETQYF
>TRBJ2-7|-|TRBD2|TRBV14
TGTGCCAGCAGCCAAGATTCCGTACTAGCGGGAGGCGACGAGCAGTACTTC
CASSQDSVLAGGDEQYF
>TRBJ2-1|-|TRBD2|TRBV5-1
TGCGCCAGCAGCTTGGCGGGAGGGTCTCGTGAGCAGTTCTTC
CASSLAGGSREQFF
>TRBJ2-5|-|TRBD1|TRBV29-1
TGCAGCGTTGAACCAGGGGGCAAAGAGACCCAGTACTTC
CSVEPGGKETQYF
>TRBJ2-5|-|-|TRBV25-1
TGTGCCAGCAGTGAATATAACGGCCTGATAACCCAGTACTTC
CASSEYNGLITQYF
>TRBJ2-5|-|-|TRBV5-1
TGCGCCAGCAGCTTGACAGGTGGGGAGGAGACCCAGTACTTC
CASSLTGGEETQYF
>TRBJ2-1|-|-|TRBV4-2
TGTGCCAGCAGCCAAGAAGGGCTTTCTGAGCAGTTCTTC
CASSQEGLSEQFF
>TRBJ2-7|-|-|TRBV30
TGTGCCTGGAGTGTCTGGACCTCATACGAGCAGTACTTC
CAWSVWTSYEQYF
>TRBJ2-7|-|TRBD2|TRBV5-1
TGCGCCAGCAGCGTAATACTAGCGGGAGGGTACGAGCAGTACTTC
CASSVILAGGYEQYF
>TRBJ2-5|-|-|TRBV7-8
TGTGCCAGCAGCTTAGTTTCGGGCAGACAAGAGACCCAGTACTTC
CASSLVSGRQETQYF
>TRBJ1-1|-|TRBD1|TRBV4-2
TGTGCCAGCAGCCAAGACCAGGGGGCGGAATCTGAAGCTTTCTTT
CASSQDQGAESEAFF
>TRBJ1-4|-|TRBD1|TRBV2
TGTGCCAGCAGCGCGGGACAGGGAGGAGAAAAACTGTTTTTT
CASSAGQGGEKLFF
>TRBJ1-2|-|-|TRBV2
TGTGCCAGCAGTGAAGCGCAATCCGTCAACTATGGCTACACCTTC
CASSEAQSVNYGYTF
>TRBJ1-1|-|-|TRBV4-1
TGCGCCAGCAGGCTGGGTGGTGAAGCTTTCTTT
CASRLGGEAFF
>TRBJ2-7|-|-|TRBV18
TGTGCCAGCTCACCAGCGCAGGGCGGCGAGCAGTACTTC
CASSPAQGGEQYF
>TRBJ2-7|-|TRBD1|TRBV5-6
TGTGCCAGCAGACGTAGACAGGGGGTCTACGAGCAGTACTTC
CASRRRQGVYEQYF
>TRBJ2-1|-|TRBD1|TRBV6-5
TGTGCCAGCAGTTCCTCGTGGGACAGGGTAATGTGGGGGCAGTTCTTC
CASSSSWDRVMWGQFF
>TRBJ2-7|-|-|TRBV4-1
TGCGCCAGCAGCCCGCGCGCAGAGACAGGTTACTACGAGCAGTACTTC
CASSPRAETGYYEQYF
>TRBJ2-3|-|TRBD2|TRBV4-2
TGTGCCAGCAGCCAAGATCTAGCGGTAACAGATACGCAGTATTTT
CASSQDLAVTDTQYF
>TRBJ1-4|-|-|TRBV2
TGTGCCAGCAGTGGCCGAACATCGGCAAAACTGTTTTTT
CASSGRTSAKLFF